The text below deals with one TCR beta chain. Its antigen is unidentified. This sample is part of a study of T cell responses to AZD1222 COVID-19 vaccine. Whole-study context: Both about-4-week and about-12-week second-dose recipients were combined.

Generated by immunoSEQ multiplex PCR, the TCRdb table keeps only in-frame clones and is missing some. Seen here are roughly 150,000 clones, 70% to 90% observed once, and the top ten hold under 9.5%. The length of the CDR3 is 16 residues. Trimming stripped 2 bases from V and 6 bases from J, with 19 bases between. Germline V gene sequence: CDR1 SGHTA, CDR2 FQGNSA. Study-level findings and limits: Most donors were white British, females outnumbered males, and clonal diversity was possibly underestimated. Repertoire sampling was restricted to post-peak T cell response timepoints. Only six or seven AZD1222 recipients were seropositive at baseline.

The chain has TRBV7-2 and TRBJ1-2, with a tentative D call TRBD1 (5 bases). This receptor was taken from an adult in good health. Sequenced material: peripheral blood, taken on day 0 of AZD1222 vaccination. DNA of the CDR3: TGTGCCAGCAGCTTATTGGGGGGGGTGATAGGGAATGGCTACACCTTC. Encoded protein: CASSLLGGVIGNGYTF.